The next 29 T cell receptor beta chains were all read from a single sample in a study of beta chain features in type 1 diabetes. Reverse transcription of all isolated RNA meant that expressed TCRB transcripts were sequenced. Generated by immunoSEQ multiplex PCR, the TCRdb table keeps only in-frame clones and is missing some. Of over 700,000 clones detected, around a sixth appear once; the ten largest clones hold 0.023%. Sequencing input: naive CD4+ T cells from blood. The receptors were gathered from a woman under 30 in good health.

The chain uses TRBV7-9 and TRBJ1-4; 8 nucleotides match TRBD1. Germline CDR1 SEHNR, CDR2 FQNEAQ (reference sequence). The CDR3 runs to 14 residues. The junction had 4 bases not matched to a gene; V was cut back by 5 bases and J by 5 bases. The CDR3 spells CASSRQGRNEKLFF. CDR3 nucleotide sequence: TGTGCCAGCAGCCGACAGGGGAGGAATGAAAAACTGTTTTTT.

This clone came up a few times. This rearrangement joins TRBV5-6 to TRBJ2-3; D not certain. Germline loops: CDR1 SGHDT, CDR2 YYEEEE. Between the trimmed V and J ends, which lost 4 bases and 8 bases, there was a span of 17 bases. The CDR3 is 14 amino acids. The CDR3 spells CASSADPAAVTQYF. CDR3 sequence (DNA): TGTGCCAGCAGCGCGGACCCGGCCGCAGTTACGCAGTATTTT.

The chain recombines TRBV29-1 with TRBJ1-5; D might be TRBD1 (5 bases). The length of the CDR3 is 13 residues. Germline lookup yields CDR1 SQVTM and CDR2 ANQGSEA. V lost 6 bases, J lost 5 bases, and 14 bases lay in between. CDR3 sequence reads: CSVSIQGDQPQHF. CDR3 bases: TGCAGCGTCTCAATTCAGGGAGATCAGCCCCAGCATTTT. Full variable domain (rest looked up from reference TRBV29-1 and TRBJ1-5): SAVISQKPSRDICQRGTSLTIQCQVDSQVTMMFWYRQQPGQSLTLIATANQGSEATYESGFVIDKFPISRPNLTFSTLTVSNMSPEDSSIYLCSVSIQGDQPQHFGDGTRLSIL.

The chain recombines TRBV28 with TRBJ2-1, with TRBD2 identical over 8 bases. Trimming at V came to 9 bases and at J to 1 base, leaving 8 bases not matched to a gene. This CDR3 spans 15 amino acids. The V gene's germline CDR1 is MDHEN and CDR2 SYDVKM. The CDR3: CARSTAGASYNEQFF. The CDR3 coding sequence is TGTGCCAGAAGCACAGCGGGAGCGTCCTACAATGAGCAGTTCTTC.

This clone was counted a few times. The CDR3 protein is CASSLAWASGDTQYF. The CDR3, as DNA: TGCGCCAGCAGCCTCGCCTGGGCTAGCGGGGATACGCAGTATTTT. This sequence joins TRBV4-3 and TRBJ2-3; the match to TRBD2 covers 8 bases. The CDR3 length is 15 residues. CDR1 is LGHNA, CDR2 YSLEER, per germline. V was clipped by 4 bases and J by 6 bases; unmatched bases: 9.

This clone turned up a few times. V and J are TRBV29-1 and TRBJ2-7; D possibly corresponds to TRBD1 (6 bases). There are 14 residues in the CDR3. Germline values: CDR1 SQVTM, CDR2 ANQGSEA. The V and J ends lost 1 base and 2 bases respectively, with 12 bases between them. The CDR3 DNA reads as TGCAGCGTTGAAGTTCAGGGGTCTACCTACGAGCAGTACTTC. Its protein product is CSVEVQGSTYEQYF.

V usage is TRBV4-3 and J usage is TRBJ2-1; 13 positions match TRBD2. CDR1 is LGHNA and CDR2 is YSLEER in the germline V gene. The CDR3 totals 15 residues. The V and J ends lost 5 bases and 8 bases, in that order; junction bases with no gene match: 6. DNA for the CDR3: TGCGCCAGCAGCTATAGACTAGCGGGAGGAGATGAGCAGTTCTTC. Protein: CASSYRLAGGDEQFF.

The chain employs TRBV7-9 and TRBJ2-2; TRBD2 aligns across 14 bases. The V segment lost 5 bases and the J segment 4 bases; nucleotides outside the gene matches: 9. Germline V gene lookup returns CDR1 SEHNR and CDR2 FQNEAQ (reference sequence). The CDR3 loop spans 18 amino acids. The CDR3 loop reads CASSARLAGGPGTGELFF. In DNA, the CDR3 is TGTGCCAGCAGCGCCCGACTAGCGGGAGGGCCCGGCACCGGGGAGCTGTTTTTT.

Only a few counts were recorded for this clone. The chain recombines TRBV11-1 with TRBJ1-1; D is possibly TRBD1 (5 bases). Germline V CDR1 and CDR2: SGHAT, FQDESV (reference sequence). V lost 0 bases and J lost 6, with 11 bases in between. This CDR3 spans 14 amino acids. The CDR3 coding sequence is TGTGCCAGCAGCTTAGCGGTCTGGGGGGCTGAAGCTTTCTTT. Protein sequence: CASSLAVWGAEAFF.

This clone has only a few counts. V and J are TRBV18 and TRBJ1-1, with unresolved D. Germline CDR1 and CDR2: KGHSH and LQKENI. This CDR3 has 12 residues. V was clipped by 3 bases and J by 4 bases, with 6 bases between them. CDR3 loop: CASSPVGTEAFF. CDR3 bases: TGTGCCAGCTCACCTGTAGGCACTGAAGCTTTCTTT. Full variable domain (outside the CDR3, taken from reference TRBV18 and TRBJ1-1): NAGVMQNPRHLVRRRGQEARLRCSPMKGHSHVYWYRQLPEEGLKFMVYLQKENIIDESGMPKERFSAEFPKEGPSILRIQQVVRGDSAAYFCASSPVGTEAFFGQGTRLTVV.

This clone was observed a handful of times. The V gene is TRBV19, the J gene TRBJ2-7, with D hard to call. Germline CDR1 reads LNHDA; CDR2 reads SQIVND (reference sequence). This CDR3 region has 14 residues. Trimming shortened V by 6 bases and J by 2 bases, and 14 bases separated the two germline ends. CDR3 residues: CASRSSSIPYEQYF. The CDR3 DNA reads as TGTGCCAGTAGATCCAGCTCAATCCCCTACGAGCAGTACTTC.

The chain's CDR3 is CASSLTSSGEQYF. In DNA, the CDR3 is TGTGCCAGCAGCCTCACAAGTTCTGGCGAGCAGTACTTC. V is TRBV5-4 and J is TRBJ2-7, with D unclear. V lost 4 bases and J 6 bases, leaving 14 bases between the germline ends. Germline CDR1 SGHNT, CDR2 YYREEE (reference sequence). This CDR3 comprises 13 residues.

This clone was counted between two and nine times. The CDR3 loop reads CASSLKSSSNTGELFF. The CDR3 DNA follows: TGTGCCAGCAGCCTGAAGTCTTCTTCGAACACCGGGGAGCTGTTTTTT. J is TRBJ2-2 and V is TRBV7-9; no clear D. The CDR3 has 16 amino acids. Per the germline V gene, CDR1 is SEHNR and CDR2 is FQNEAQ (reference sequence). V dropped 5 bases and J dropped 0 bases, with 13 bases sitting between them.

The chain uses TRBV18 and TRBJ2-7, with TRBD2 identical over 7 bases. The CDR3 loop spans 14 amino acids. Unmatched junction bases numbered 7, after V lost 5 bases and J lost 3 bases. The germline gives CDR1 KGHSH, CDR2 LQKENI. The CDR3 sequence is CASSTSRTSYEQYF. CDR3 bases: TGTGCCAGCTCAACGAGCAGGACTAGCTACGAGCAGTACTTC.

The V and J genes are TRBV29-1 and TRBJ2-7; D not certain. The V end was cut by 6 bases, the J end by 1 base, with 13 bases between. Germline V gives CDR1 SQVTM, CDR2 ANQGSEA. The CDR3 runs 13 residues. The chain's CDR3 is CSVVHGQSYEQYF. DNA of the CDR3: TGCAGCGTGGTGCATGGTCAGTCCTACGAGCAGTACTTC.

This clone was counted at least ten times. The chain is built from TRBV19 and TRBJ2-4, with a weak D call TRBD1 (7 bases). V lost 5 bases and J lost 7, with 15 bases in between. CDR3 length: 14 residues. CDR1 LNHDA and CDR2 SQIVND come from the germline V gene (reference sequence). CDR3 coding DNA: TGTGCCAGTAGTGTTCAGGGGGAGGCGAACATTCAGTACTTC. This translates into CASSVQGEANIQYF. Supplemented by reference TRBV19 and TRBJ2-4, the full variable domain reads DGGITQSPKYLFRKEGQNVTLSCEQNLNHDAMYWYRQDPGQGLRLIYYSQIVNDFQKGDIAEGYSVSREKKESFPLTVTSAQKNPTAFYLCASSVQGEANIQYFGAGTRLSVL.

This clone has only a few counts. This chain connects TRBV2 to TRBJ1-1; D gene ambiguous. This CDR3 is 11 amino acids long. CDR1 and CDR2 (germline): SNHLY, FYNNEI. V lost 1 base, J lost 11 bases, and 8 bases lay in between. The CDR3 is CASSEVLRAFF. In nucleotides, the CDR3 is TGTGCCAGCAGTGAAGTCCTAAGGGCTTTCTTT. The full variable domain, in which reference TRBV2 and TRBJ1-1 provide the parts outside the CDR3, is EPEVTQTPSHQVTQMGQEVILRCVPISNHLYFYWYRQILGQKVEFLVSFYNNEISEKSEIFDDQFSVERPDGSNFTLKIRSTKLEDSAMYFCASSEVLRAFFGQGTRLTVV.

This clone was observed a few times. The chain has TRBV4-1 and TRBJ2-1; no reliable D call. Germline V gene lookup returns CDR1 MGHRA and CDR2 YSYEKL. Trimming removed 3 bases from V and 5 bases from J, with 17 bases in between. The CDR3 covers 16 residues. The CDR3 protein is CASSQPSRRPNNEQFF. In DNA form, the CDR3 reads TGCGCCAGCAGCCAGCCCAGTAGGCGCCCGAACAATGAGCAGTTCTTC.

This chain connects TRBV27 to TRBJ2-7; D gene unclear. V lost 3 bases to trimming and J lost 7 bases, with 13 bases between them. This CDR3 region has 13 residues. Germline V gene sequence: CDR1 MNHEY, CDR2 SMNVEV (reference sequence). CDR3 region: CASSLTRATEQYF. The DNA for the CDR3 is TGTGCCAGCAGTTTGACAAGGGCTACGGAGCAGTACTTC.

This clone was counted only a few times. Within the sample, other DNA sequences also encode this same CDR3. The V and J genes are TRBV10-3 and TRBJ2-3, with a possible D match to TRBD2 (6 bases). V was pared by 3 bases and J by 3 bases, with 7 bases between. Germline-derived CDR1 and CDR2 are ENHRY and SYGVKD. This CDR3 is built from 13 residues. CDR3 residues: CAISDGGTDTQYF. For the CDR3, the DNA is TGTGCCATCAGTGACGGGGGAACAGATACGCAGTATTTT.

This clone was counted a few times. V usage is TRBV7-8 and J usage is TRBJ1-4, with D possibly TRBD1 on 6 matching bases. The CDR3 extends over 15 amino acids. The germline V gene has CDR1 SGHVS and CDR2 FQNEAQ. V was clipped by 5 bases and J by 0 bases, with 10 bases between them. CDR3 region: CASSQRTATNEKLFF. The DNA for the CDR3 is TGTGCCAGCAGCCAGCGGACAGCAACTAATGAAAAACTGTTTTTT.

The CDR3 nucleotides are TGTGCCAGCAGCGATAGGGACTTATACAATGAGCAGTTCTTC. As protein: CASSDRDLYNEQFF. The V gene is TRBV7-8, the J gene TRBJ2-1; D is possibly TRBD2 (6 bases). V lost 5 bases and J lost 4, with 12 bases in between. In germline, CDR1 is SGHVS, CDR2 FQNEAQ. The CDR3 is 14 residues long.

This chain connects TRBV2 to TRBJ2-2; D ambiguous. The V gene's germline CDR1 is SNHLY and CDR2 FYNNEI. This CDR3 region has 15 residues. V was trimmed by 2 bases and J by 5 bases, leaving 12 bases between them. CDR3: CASSEIRSSTGELFF. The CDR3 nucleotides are TGTGCCAGCAGTGAAATACGGTCCTCGACCGGGGAGCTGTTTTTT.

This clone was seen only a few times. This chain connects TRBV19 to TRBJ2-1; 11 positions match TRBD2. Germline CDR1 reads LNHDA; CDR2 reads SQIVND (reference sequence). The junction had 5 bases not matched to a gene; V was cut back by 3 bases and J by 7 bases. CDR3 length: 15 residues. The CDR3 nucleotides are TGTGCCAGTAGTATTAGCAGGACTAGCGGGAATGAGCAGTTCTTC. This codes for CASSISRTSGNEQFF. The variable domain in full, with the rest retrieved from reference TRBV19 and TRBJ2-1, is DGGITQSPKYLFRKEGQNVTLSCEQNLNHDAMYWYRQDPGQGLRLIYYSQIVNDFQKGDIAEGYSVSREKKESFPLTVTSAQKNPTAFYLCASSISRTSGNEQFFGPGTRLTVL.

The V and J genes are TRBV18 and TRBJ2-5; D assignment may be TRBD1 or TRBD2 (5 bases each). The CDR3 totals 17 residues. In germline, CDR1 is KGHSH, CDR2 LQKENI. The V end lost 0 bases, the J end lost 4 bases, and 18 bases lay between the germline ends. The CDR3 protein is CASSPPVNYSGRETQYF. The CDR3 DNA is TGTGCCAGCTCACCACCGGTGAATTACTCGGGACGAGAGACCCAGTACTTC.

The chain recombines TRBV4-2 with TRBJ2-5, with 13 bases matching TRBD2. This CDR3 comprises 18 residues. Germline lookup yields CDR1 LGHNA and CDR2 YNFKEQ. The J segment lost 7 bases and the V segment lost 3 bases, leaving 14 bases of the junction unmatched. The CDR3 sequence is CASSQAPTSGRARGTQYF. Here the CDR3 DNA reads TGTGCCAGCAGCCAGGCCCCCACTAGCGGGAGGGCCCGAGGGACCCAGTACTTC.

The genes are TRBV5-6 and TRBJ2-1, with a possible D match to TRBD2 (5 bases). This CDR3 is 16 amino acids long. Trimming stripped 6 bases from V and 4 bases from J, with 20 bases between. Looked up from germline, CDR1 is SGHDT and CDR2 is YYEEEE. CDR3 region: CASNSVLGASYNEQFF. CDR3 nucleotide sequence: TGTGCCAGCAACTCGGTTTTGGGAGCCTCATACAATGAGCAGTTCTTC.

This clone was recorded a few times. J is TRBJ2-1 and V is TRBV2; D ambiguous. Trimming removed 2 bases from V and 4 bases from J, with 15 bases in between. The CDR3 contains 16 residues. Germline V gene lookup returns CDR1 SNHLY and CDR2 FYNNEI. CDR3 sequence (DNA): TGTGCCAGCAGTGAACTTCGCGCTTCAGGTTACAATGAGCAGTTCTTC. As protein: CASSELRASGYNEQFF.

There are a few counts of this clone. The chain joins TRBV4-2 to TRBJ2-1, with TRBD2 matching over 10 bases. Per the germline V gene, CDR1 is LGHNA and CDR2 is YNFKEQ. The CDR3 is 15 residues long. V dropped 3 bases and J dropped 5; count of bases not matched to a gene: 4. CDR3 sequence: CASSQDGTSDNEQFF. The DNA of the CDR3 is TGTGCCAGCAGCCAGGACGGGACTAGCGACAATGAGCAGTTCTTC.